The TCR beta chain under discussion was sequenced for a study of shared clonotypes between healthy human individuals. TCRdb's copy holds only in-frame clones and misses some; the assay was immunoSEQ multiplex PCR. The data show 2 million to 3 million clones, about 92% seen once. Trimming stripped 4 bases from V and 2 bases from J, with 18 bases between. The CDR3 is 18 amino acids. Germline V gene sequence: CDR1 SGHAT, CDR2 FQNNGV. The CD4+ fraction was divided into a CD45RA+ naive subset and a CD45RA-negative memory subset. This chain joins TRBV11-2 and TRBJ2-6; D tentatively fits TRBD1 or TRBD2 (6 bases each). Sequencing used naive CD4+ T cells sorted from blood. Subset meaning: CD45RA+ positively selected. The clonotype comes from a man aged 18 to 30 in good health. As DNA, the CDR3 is TGTGCCAGCAGCTCCCCCCCCTGGAGGGGGGCTGGGGCCAACGTCCTGACTTTC. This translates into CASSSPPWRGAGANVLTF.